The 2 T cell receptor beta chains listed next were all sequenced from one sample in a study of response to subunit inactivated influenza vaccine (dated by TCRdb to the late 2010s). Library construction relied on RT-PCR. Sequenced on an Illumina HiSeq 2500. TCRdb ran its own pipeline on the public reads, namely fastp trimming at Q25 and MiXCR clone calling, and kept in-frame beta chains. Entries that share a CDR3 protein sequence are merged under the most common genes and DNA. The sample table lists fewer than 800,000 distinct CDR3 sequences, approximately 14% of them with a count of one. Approximately 10% of the sample rests with the top ten. The sample was PBMCs from blood, taken 12 days after vaccination. These receptors were collected from a man aged 50 to 60 who received an inactivated influenza vaccine. Donor details come from another sample of the same person, matched by shared clones.

This chain joins TRBV20-1 and TRBJ2-1; 10 bases agree with TRBD2. Germline loops: CDR1 DFQATT, CDR2 SNEGSKA (reference sequence). The CDR3 consists of 14 residues. J gave up 7 bases and V 4 bases, and 7 bases lay outside the gene matches. CDR3 region: CSATPSGSFNEQFF. As DNA, the CDR3 is TGCAGTGCTACCCCTAGCGGGAGCTTTAATGAGCAGTTCTTC.

This clonotype was recorded a few times. The J gene is TRBJ1-1, the V gene TRBV7-6, with D unresolved. Trimming removed 5 bases from V and 4 bases from J, with 14 bases in between. CDR3 length: 14 residues. CDR1 and CDR2 (germline): SGHVS, FNYEAQ. CDR3 loop: CASSPTRRVTEAFF. In DNA, the CDR3 is TGTGCCAGCAGCCCGACCCGACGGGTCACTGAAGCTTTCTTT.